These 29 T cell receptor beta chains were sequenced from one sample in a study of blood T cells in healthy people across ages. Sample-barcoded 5' priming and a J-beta primer mix drove a second PCR of roughly 6 to 12 cycles. TCRdb ran MiXCR on the 5' RACE reads and lists one entry per CDR3 protein. The profile covers 550,000 to 600,000 distinct CDR3 sequences, with less than 60% appearing a single time and approximately 23% taken by the ten largest. Specimen: blood. The receptor source for this set is a man older than 75 in good health.

In its sample, this clonotype was seen a few times. The genes are TRBV9 and TRBJ2-1; 8 bases line up with TRBD1. From germline, CDR1 is SGDLS and CDR2 YYNGEE. The ends lost 4 bases at V and 4 bases at J; junction bases unmatched: 10. This CDR3 has 16 residues. The CDR3 bases are TGTGCCAGCAGCCCCAATAAAAGGACAGGGTACAATGAGCAGTTCTTC. Translating it yields CASSPNKRTGYNEQFF. Looking up the rest from reference TRBV9 and TRBJ2-1 gives the full variable domain: DSGVTQTPKHLITATGQRVTLRCSPRSGDLSVYWYQQSLDQGLQFLIQYYNGEERAKGNILERFSAQQFPDLHSELNLSSLELGDSALYFCASSPNKRTGYNEQFFGPGTRLTVL.

This clonotype was seen repeatedly, ten times or more. The chain carries TRBV6-6 and TRBJ2-5; D may be TRBD2 (5 bases). This CDR3 is built from 14 residues. Trimming pared 8 bases from V and 5 bases from J, leaving 18 bases between. Germline CDR1 is MNHNY and CDR2 is SVGAGI (reference sequence). Written as DNA, the CDR3 is TGTGCCAGCGTACTAGAAAGGGATCGGGAGACCCAGTACTTC. Encoded protein: CASVLERDRETQYF.

The chain couples TRBV18 to TRBJ2-5, with D possibly TRBD1 on 6 matching bases. The germline V gene encodes CDR1 KGHSH and CDR2 LQKENI. Trimming stripped 4 bases from V and 4 bases from J, with 16 bases between. The CDR3 runs to 15 residues. The CDR3, as DNA: TGTGCCAGCTCACGACCGGGACACCAAGGAGAGACCCAGTACTTC. Amino acids: CASSRPGHQGETQYF.

This clonotype has a handful of counts. The J gene is TRBJ2-1, the V gene TRBV20-1; 7 nucleotides agree with TRBD2. Germline trimming cut 0 bases from V and 10 bases from J; bases unmatched to any gene: 12. The CDR3 runs to 15 residues. Germline V gene sequence: CDR1 DFQATT, CDR2 SNEGSKA (reference sequence). CDR3 in amino acids: CSARDQGGGVYEQFF. Here the CDR3 DNA reads TGCAGTGCTAGAGATCAGGGCGGGGGAGTATACGAGCAGTTCTTC.

V and J are TRBV5-5 and TRBJ2-1, with D perhaps TRBD1 or TRBD2 (5 bases each). Trimming pared 0 bases from V and 10 bases from J, leaving 14 bases between. CDR1 and CDR2 (germline): SGHKS, YYEKEE (reference sequence). This CDR3 contains 14 residues. CDR3 bases: TGTGCCAGCAGCTTGGTTGTGGAGGCAGGGGAGCAGTTCTTC. Amino acid sequence: CASSLVVEAGEQFF.

This clonotype is a singleton in its sample. The chain combines TRBV20-1 with TRBJ1-5; D is ambiguous. Germline V gives CDR1 DFQATT, CDR2 SNEGSKA (reference sequence). This CDR3 region has 15 residues. Trimming stripped 6 bases from V and 5 bases from J, with 20 bases between. The CDR3 loop is CSALEGAGLDQPQHF. CDR3 DNA: TGCAGTGCCCTTGAGGGCGCCGGTCTTGATCAGCCCCAGCATTTT.

V gene TRBV12-3 or TRBV12-4 combines with J gene TRBJ2-6, with unresolved D. Trimming pared 1 base from V and 1 base from J, leaving 11 bases between. CDR3 length equals 17 residues. CDR3 loop: CASSLGGLGSGANVLTF. The CDR3 DNA reads TGTGCCAGCAGTTTAGGGGGTTTGGGATCTGGGGCCAACGTCCTGACTTTC.

This clonotype has only a few counts. The chain joins TRBV6-6 to TRBJ2-1; D might be TRBD2 (5 bases). V gave up 2 bases and J gave up 15 bases, with 20 bases separating them. Germline V CDR1 and CDR2: MNHNY, SVGAGI (reference sequence). The CDR3 spans 14 residues. CDR3 protein: CASSYAPGHDRGFF. The CDR3 DNA reads as TGTGCCAGCAGTTACGCGCCGGGTCACGATCGGGGGTTCTTC.

The gene calls are TRBV20-1 and TRBJ2-1, with 11 nucleotides matching TRBD2. The junction had 12 bases not matched to a gene; V was cut back by 1 base and J by 4 bases. CDR1 and CDR2 from the germline V gene are DFQATT and SNEGSKA (reference sequence). This CDR3 has 18 residues. CDR3 sequence (DNA): TGCAGTGCTAGAGCCTTCGGGACTAGCGGCGGGGGATACAATGAGCAGTTCTTC. This translates into CSARAFGTSGGGYNEQFF.

The rearrangement links TRBV14 to TRBJ2-7; TRBD1 aligns across 9 bases. The V and J ends lost 3 bases and 5 bases, in that order; junction bases with no gene match: 8. The CDR3 spans 15 residues. Per germline, CDR1 SGHDN and CDR2 FVKESK. CDR3 amino acids: CASSQRTGEGNEQYF. In DNA, the CDR3 is TGTGCCAGCAGCCAGAGGACAGGGGAAGGGAACGAGCAGTACTTC.

The chain recombines TRBV20-1 with TRBJ1-2, with 9 bases lining up with TRBD1. The germline V gene has CDR1 DFQATT and CDR2 SNEGSKA (reference sequence). J was trimmed by 6 bases and V by 4 bases; bases with no gene match: 12. This CDR3 has 15 residues. As DNA, the CDR3 is TGCAGTGCTACCCCCTCGGGACAGGGATGGAATGGCTACACCTTC. It yields the protein CSATPSGQGWNGYTF.

This clonotype was found a few times. The chain links TRBV7-9 to TRBJ2-1, with D hard to call. The germline V gene encodes CDR1 SEHNR and CDR2 FQNEAQ (reference sequence). This CDR3 spans 12 amino acids. The V end was cut by 6 bases, the J end by 8 bases, with 11 bases between. The DNA of the CDR3 is TGTGCCAGCAGTACCCTGGGCCATGAGCAGTTCTTC. Translating gives CASSTLGHEQFF.

This chain uses TRBV7-9 with TRBJ2-5, with 9 bases that match TRBD1. The CDR3 sequence is 15 residues long. V lost 6 bases to trimming and J lost 4 bases; unmatched junction nucleotides: 9. The germline gives CDR1 SEHNR, CDR2 FQNEAQ (reference sequence). The CDR3 DNA reads TGTGCCAGCAGTTTCGGGACAGGGCGGGGAGAGACCCAGTACTTC. This translates into CASSFGTGRGETQYF. The entire variable domain, with the rest obtained from reference TRBV7-9 and TRBJ2-5, is as follows: DTGVSQNPRHKITKRGQNVTFRCDPISEHNRLYWYRQTLGQGPEFLTYFQNEAQLEKSRLLSDRFSAERPKGSFSTLEIQRTEQGDSAMYLCASSFGTGRGETQYFGPGTRLLVL.

In its sample, this clonotype was seen many times. This rearrangement joins TRBV7-9 to TRBJ2-3; D is uncertain. This CDR3 comprises 16 residues. The V gene lost 1 base and the J gene lost 2 bases, with 13 bases spanning the gap. Germline assignment: CDR1 SEHNR and CDR2 FQNEAQ (reference sequence). This chain's CDR3 is CASSLGATFNTDTQYF. CDR3 bases: TGTGCCAGCAGCTTAGGGGCCACCTTCAACACAGATACGCAGTATTTT. The full variable domain, rest sourced from reference TRBV7-9 and TRBJ2-3, is DTGVSQNPRHKITKRGQNVTFRCDPISEHNRLYWYRQTLGQGPEFLTYFQNEAQLEKSRLLSDRFSAERPKGSFSTLEIQRTEQGDSAMYLCASSLGATFNTDTQYFGPGTRLTVL.

V is TRBV11-3 and J is TRBJ2-3; D is perhaps TRBD2 (5 bases). Germline V gene lookup returns CDR1 SGHNT and CDR2 YENEEA. The CDR3 runs to 14 residues. The V and J ends lost 5 bases and 4 bases respectively, with 13 bases between them. The CDR3 region has the DNA TGTGCCAGCAGCCCCGGGATATACCCAGATACGCAGTATTTT. Protein: CASSPGIYPDTQYF.

The sample holds many counts of this clonotype. This rearrangement joins TRBV6-5 to TRBJ2-3, with a possible D match to TRBD1 (6 bases). CDR1 MNHEY and CDR2 SVGAGI come from the germline V gene. The CDR3 totals 18 residues. Trimming left V 2 bases short and J 3 bases short, with 21 bases between. The CDR3 DNA follows: TGTGCCAGCAGTTACCGGAATATAGGGGGTCCGAGTACAGATACGCAGTATTTT. Residues: CASSYRNIGGPSTDTQYF.

This clonotype came up once. The rearrangement joins TRBV6-2 or TRBV6-3 to TRBJ2-7; perhaps TRBD1 as D (5 bases). This CDR3 region has 14 residues. Trimming stripped 6 bases from V and 5 bases from J, with 17 bases between. CDR1 is MNHEY, CDR2 SVGEGT, per germline. The CDR3 protein is CASSCSGQGDEQYF. CDR3 DNA sequence: TGTGCCAGCAGCTGTTCCGGGCAGGGCGACGAGCAGTACTTC.

This clonotype has a count of ten or more. The genes are TRBV20-1 and TRBJ2-7; D unresolved. CDR1 and CDR2 from the germline V gene are DFQATT and SNEGSKA (reference sequence). This CDR3 contains 13 residues. Deletions cut 6 bases from V and 2 bases from J, with 14 bases between. The CDR3 coding sequence is TGCAGTGCCGTCGCCAGGAGCACCTACGAGCAGTACTTC. This translates into CSAVARSTYEQYF.

The CDR3 DNA sequence: TGTGCCAGCAGCCCGAGGGGGACACCCCGCTACGAGCAGTACTTC. It encodes CASSPRGTPRYEQYF. This chain connects TRBV7-2 to TRBJ2-7; TRBD1 might be the D (6 bases). Trimming took off 5 bases at V and 3 bases at J, with 17 bases between the two ends. This CDR3 is built from 15 residues. The germline V gene encodes CDR1 SGHTA and CDR2 FQGNSA.

This clonotype has more than one count but fewer than ten. This chain links TRBV27 with TRBJ1-5; D might be TRBD1 (6 bases). This CDR3 has 15 amino acids. V was trimmed by 5 bases and J by 3 bases, leaving 14 bases between them. Germline V gene lookup returns CDR1 MNHEY and CDR2 SMNVEV (reference sequence). CDR3 protein: CASSQMGQSNQPQHF. The CDR3 DNA is TGTGCCAGCAGTCAAATGGGACAATCCAATCAGCCCCAGCATTTT.

The J gene is TRBJ2-7, the V gene TRBV20-1; TRBD1 matches at 7 bases. Germline CDR1 and CDR2: DFQATT and SNEGSKA (reference sequence). The CDR3 loop spans 13 amino acids. J lost 5 bases, V lost 1 base, and 5 bases had no gene match. The CDR3 reads CSARGQGFDEQYF. The CDR3 DNA reads as TGCAGTGCTAGAGGACAGGGATTCGACGAGCAGTACTTC.

The chain recombines TRBV10-3 with TRBJ2-7; 9 bases map to TRBD2. J gave up 5 bases and V 4 bases, and 6 bases lay outside the gene matches. This CDR3 region has 14 residues. Germline loops: CDR1 ENHRY, CDR2 SYGVKD. CDR3 sequence reads: CAISVAGEGDEQYF. Written as DNA, the CDR3 is TGTGCCATCAGTGTAGCGGGAGAAGGGGACGAGCAGTACTTC.

The rearrangement joins TRBV5-1 to TRBJ2-7; maybe TRBD1 (6 bases). From germline, CDR1 is SGHRS and CDR2 YFSETQ. CDR3 length equals 13 residues. V lost 2 bases, J lost 6 bases, and 12 bases lay in between. CDR3 protein: CASSFTIGGEQYF. CDR3 in DNA: TGCGCCAGCAGCTTCACTATAGGGGGCGAGCAGTACTTC.

This chain connects TRBV7-2 to TRBJ1-1, with D possibly being TRBD1 (5 bases). Germline-derived CDR1 and CDR2 are SGHTA and FQGNSA. The CDR3 totals 16 residues. The V and J ends lost 1 base and 3 bases respectively, with 15 bases between them. The CDR3 DNA follows: TGTGCCAGCAGCTTAGAGTTGGCAGGGAGGGACACTGAAGCTTTCTTT. Translated, it gives CASSLELAGRDTEAFF.

The chain uses TRBV7-2 and TRBJ1-2; possibly TRBD1 for D (6 bases). The V end lost 4 bases, the J end lost 2 bases, and 11 bases lay between the germline ends. This CDR3 region has 14 residues. CDR1 is SGHTA and CDR2 is FQGNSA in the germline V gene. The DNA for the CDR3 is TGTGCCAGCAGCTGGGACCAGGGGAACTATGGCTACACCTTC. Translating it yields CASSWDQGNYGYTF. Full variable domain (missing parts from reference TRBV7-2 and TRBJ1-2): GAGVSQSPSNKVTEKGKDVELRCDPISGHTALYWYRQSLGQGLEFLIYFQGNSAPDKSGLPSDRFSAERTGGSVSTLTIQRTQQEDSAVYLCASSWDQGNYGYTFGSGTRLTVV.

The V call is TRBV7-2, the J call TRBJ2-1; a possible D gene is TRBD1 (6 bases). The CDR3 totals 16 residues. V was cut by 1 base and J by 0 bases, with 10 bases left in between. Per germline, CDR1 SGHTA and CDR2 FQGNSA. The CDR3 protein is CASSLEGGHSYNEQFF. The DNA of the CDR3 is TGTGCCAGCAGCTTAGAAGGGGGACACTCCTACAATGAGCAGTTCTTC.

The J gene is TRBJ2-7, the V gene TRBV2; either TRBD1 or TRBD2 may supply D (5 bases each). The CDR3 is 13 amino acids. Germline lookup yields CDR1 SNHLY and CDR2 FYNNEI. Trimming pared 5 bases from V and 3 bases from J, leaving 11 bases between. This chain's CDR3 is CASSSQEVYEQYF. The DNA for the CDR3 is TGTGCCAGCAGTTCACAGGAGGTCTACGAGCAGTACTTC.

This clonotype was counted a single time. The rearrangement uses TRBV5-6 and TRBJ1-2; D is undetermined. From germline, CDR1 is SGHDT and CDR2 YYEEEE. The CDR3 is 12 residues long. Trimming pared 4 bases from V and 8 bases from J, leaving 12 bases between. The CDR3 spells CASSRRPGGYTF. CDR3 nucleotides: TGTGCCAGCAGCCGAAGACCGGGGGGCTACACCTTC.

In its sample, this clonotype was seen a few times. The V gene is TRBV6-6, the J gene TRBJ2-5; 9 nucleotides match TRBD2. The junction had 10 bases not matched to a gene; V was cut back by 6 bases and J by 5 bases. Germline V gene data show CDR1 as MNHNY and CDR2 as SVGAGI (reference sequence). The CDR3 has 15 amino acids. The CDR3 reads CASSRRAGGQETQYF. Written as DNA, the CDR3 is TGTGCCAGCAGCCGCAGGGCGGGGGGGCAGGAGACCCAGTACTTC.